This TCR beta chain was recorded in a study of early T cells in non-severe SARS-CoV-2 infection. Study background: Unsorted whole-blood RNA was sequenced in bulk, leaving chains unpaired. General study points: Using VDJdb, the matching emphasized anti-spike CD8 responses while missing private and CD4 specificities.

This clonotype is medium-sized (0.01 to 0.1%) in the sample. Its antigen remains unknown. CDR1 is MGHRA and CDR2 is YSYEKL in the germline V gene. Trimming shortened V by 3 bases and J by 2 bases, and 9 bases separated the two germline ends. The CDR3 runs to 14 residues. Unique molecular identifier tags were affixed to discrete cDNA molecules. TCRdb called the 5' RACE reads again in MiXCR, with one record for every CDR3 protein. The sample records around 12,000 distinct CDR3 sequences, 4.8% being singletons. The chain employs TRBV4-1 and TRBJ2-3, with D tentatively TRBD2 (6 bases). This TCR derives from an adult who was a healthcare worker with PCR-confirmed SARS-CoV-2 infection or an uninfected control (not recorded which). The sequenced material came from whole blood. For the CDR3, the DNA is TGCGCCAGCAGCCAGGACTATAACACAGATACGCAGTATTTT. This gives the protein CASSQDYNTDTQYF.